The 32 T cell receptor beta chains below were found in one sample sequenced in a study of beta chain features in type 1 diabetes. TCRB transcripts that were expressed got sequenced, as all of the isolated RNA had been reverse transcribed. TCRdb keeps only in-frame clones here, not all; method: immunoSEQ multiplex PCR. The sample has approximately 250,000 clones, around 9.9% seen once. Their cognate antigens are unknown. Study observations and caveats: TCRB CDR3s were moderately but significantly shorter in Type 1 diabetes patients in all four CD4+ subsets.

The sample taken for sequencing was naive CD4+ T cells from blood. These receptors were collected from a young man with type 1 diabetes.

This clone was counted only a few times. The chain has TRBV28 and TRBJ1-5; D is undetermined. Trimming removed 7 bases at V and 7 bases at J, with 11 bases between. The CDR3 is 12 residues long. Germline CDR1 is MDHEN and CDR2 is SYDVKM. CDR3 DNA sequence: TGTGCCAGCACCCCTCCCGGGCAGCCCCAGCATTTT. It specifies CASTPPGQPQHF.

The genes are TRBV5-1 and TRBJ2-2, with 7 bases fitting TRBD1. CDR3 length equals 15 residues. Germline V gives CDR1 SGHRS, CDR2 YFSETQ. Losses at the gene ends were 5 bases for V and 0 bases for J; bases not matched to a gene: 4. The CDR3 nucleotides are TGCGCCAGCAGGCCACAGGGGACGAACACCGGGGAGCTGTTTTTT. Protein product: CASRPQGTNTGELFF.

Regarding this clone: This sample includes further DNA sequences coding for the same CDR3. The CDR3 sequence is CASSRDRSTDTQYF. CDR3 in DNA: TGTGCCAGCAGCCGGGACAGAAGCACAGATACGCAGTATTTT. V gene TRBV11-2 combines with J gene TRBJ2-3; the match to TRBD1 covers 7 bases. V shed 5 bases and J 0 bases; nucleotides not matched to a gene: 2. This CDR3 contains 14 residues. From germline, CDR1 is SGHAT and CDR2 FQNNGV.

The genes are TRBV5-4 and TRBJ2-5; 11 positions agree with TRBD2. Trimming at V came to 0 bases and at J to 5 bases, leaving 3 bases not matched to a gene. This CDR3 region has 15 residues. Germline V lookup: CDR1 SGHNT, CDR2 YYREEE (reference sequence). This CDR3 reads CASSLAASGGETQYF. The CDR3 nucleotides read TGTGCCAGCAGCTTGGCGGCTAGCGGGGGGGAGACCCAGTACTTC.

The chain combines TRBV12-5 with TRBJ1-2; D is undetermined. The germline V gene has CDR1 LGHNT and CDR2 FRNRAP. This CDR3 contains 14 residues. Trimming stripped 0 bases from V and 4 bases from J, with 9 bases between. The CDR3 DNA reads TGTGCTAGTGGTTTGGTACGCGGGTCCTATGGCTACACCTTC. This translates into CASGLVRGSYGYTF.

This clone was counted between two and nine times. The genes are TRBV2 and TRBJ1-6; the match to TRBD1 covers 7 bases. CDR3 length: 15 residues. J gave up 6 bases and V 6 bases, and 8 bases lay outside the gene matches. Germline values: CDR1 SNHLY, CDR2 FYNNEI. The CDR3 nucleotides are TGTGCCAGCAGCGCCTTGGGGACAGTTAATTCACCCCTCCACTTT. Translating gives CASSALGTVNSPLHF.

This clone appeared a few times. This sequence joins TRBV7-9 and TRBJ2-5; 9 bases agree with TRBD1. The CDR3 is 15 residues long. Germline CDR1 is SEHNR and CDR2 is FQNEAQ (reference sequence). The V and J ends lost 1 base and 4 bases, in that order; junction bases with no gene match: 4. The CDR3 sequence: CASSLGDRVSETQYF. The CDR3, as DNA: TGTGCCAGCAGCTTAGGGGACAGGGTTTCAGAGACCCAGTACTTC. The full variable domain, in which reference TRBV7-9 and TRBJ2-5 provide the parts outside the CDR3, is DTGVSQNPRHKITKRGQNVTFRCDPISEHNRLYWYRQTLGQGPEFLTYFQNEAQLEKSRLLSDRFSAERPKGSFSTLEIQRTEQGDSAMYLCASSLGDRVSETQYFGPGTRLLVL.

V usage is TRBV6-6 and J usage is TRBJ1-3; the D is unclear. V was trimmed by 6 bases and J by 4 bases, leaving 13 bases between them. Germline V gene sequence: CDR1 MNHNY, CDR2 SVGAGI (reference sequence). CDR3 length: 14 residues. CDR3 in amino acids: CASRPQILGNTIYF. The CDR3 region has the DNA TGTGCCAGCAGACCACAGATACTGGGAAACACCATATATTTT.

V and J are TRBV2 and TRBJ1-1; D is ambiguous. Germline V lookup: CDR1 SNHLY, CDR2 FYNNEI. This CDR3 spans 13 amino acids. The V gene lost 2 bases and the J gene lost 11 bases, with 15 bases spanning the gap. The CDR3 DNA is TGTGCCAGCAGTGAACAAGGTTATCTCGGGGCTTTCTTT. It codes for CASSEQGYLGAFF.

V gene TRBV20-1 combines with J gene TRBJ1-1; no firm D call. Trimming shortened V by 6 bases and J by 4 bases, and 9 bases separated the two germline ends. The CDR3 loop spans 11 amino acids. Germline CDR1 and CDR2: DFQATT and SNEGSKA (reference sequence). CDR3 in amino acids: CSAFRATEAFF. In nucleotides, the CDR3 is TGCAGTGCCTTCCGAGCCACTGAAGCTTTCTTT.

This clone was counted between two and nine times. The sample carries other DNA sequences with the same CDR3. The chain joins TRBV5-4 to TRBJ1-1, with D unresolved. Germline V gene data show CDR1 as SGHNT and CDR2 as YYREEE (reference sequence). The CDR3 contains 13 residues. V was shortened by 2 bases and J by 0 bases, with 5 bases between the two germline ends. CDR3 sequence (DNA): TGTGCCAGCAGCTTATCGTTGAACACTGAAGCTTTCTTT. Protein product: CASSLSLNTEAFF. The entire variable domain, with the rest obtained from reference TRBV5-4 and TRBJ1-1, is as follows: ETGVTQSPTHLIKTRGQQVTLRCSSQSGHNTVSWYQQALGQGPQFIFQYYREEENGRGNFPPRFSGLQFPNYSSELNVNALELDDSALYLCASSLSLNTEAFFGQGTRLTVV.

This clone occurred a few times. The rearrangement links TRBV11-2 to TRBJ2-3, with TRBD2 identical over 9 bases. The CDR3 contains 16 residues. The ends lost 1 base at V and 6 bases at J; junction bases unmatched: 8. Germline CDR1 reads SGHAT; CDR2 reads FQNNGV. The CDR3 here is CASSLGVSGGRDTQYF. The CDR3 nucleotides are TGTGCCAGCAGCTTAGGCGTTAGCGGGGGACGCGATACGCAGTATTTT.

This clone was counted a few times. The sample holds other DNA sequences that translate to the same CDR3. V usage is TRBV9 and J usage is TRBJ1-2, with no clear D. CDR1 SGDLS and CDR2 YYNGEE come from the germline V gene. Deletions cut 2 bases from V and 2 bases from J, with 7 bases between. This CDR3 region has 13 residues. For the CDR3, the DNA is TGTGCCAGCAGCGTCGACACGAACTATGGCTACACCTTC. As protein: CASSVDTNYGYTF.

This clone was counted a few times. J is TRBJ2-3 and V is TRBV15; 12 bases fit TRBD2. The CDR3 is made up of 16 amino acids. J gave up 10 bases and V 5 bases, and 13 bases lay outside the gene matches. Germline lookup yields CDR1 LNHNV and CDR2 YYDKDF (reference sequence). CDR3 loop: CATSSSSGGAPLAQYF. As DNA, the CDR3 is TGTGCCACCAGCTCGTCTAGCGGGGGGGCCCCTTTGGCGCAGTATTTT.

This rearrangement joins TRBV10-3 to TRBJ2-7, with a possible D match to TRBD1 (5 bases). CDR1 and CDR2 (germline): ENHRY, SYGVKD. This CDR3 is built from 12 residues. Trimming cost V 4 bases and J 5 bases, with 9 bases left between them. CDR3 sequence reads: CAISGQGDEQYF. CDR3 sequence (DNA): TGTGCCATCAGTGGCCAAGGGGACGAGCAGTACTTC.

The rearrangement links TRBV7-9 to TRBJ1-4; 9 bases line up with TRBD1. V trimming: 7 bases; J trimming: 8 bases; junction bases outside the gene matches: 5. This CDR3 contains 13 residues. Per the germline V gene, CDR1 is SEHNR and CDR2 is FQNEAQ (reference sequence). The CDR3 DNA sequence: TGTGCCAGCACCGGGACAGGGCCCGAAAAACTGTTTTTT. Translated, it gives CASTGTGPEKLFF.

The chain joins TRBV6-4 to TRBJ2-3, with 8 bases aligning to TRBD2. The CDR3 loop spans 15 amino acids. Germline V gene sequence: CDR1 MRHNA, CDR2 SNTAGT. Trimming cost V 2 bases and J 4 bases; bases outside gene matches: 5. The CDR3 DNA follows: TGTGCCAGCAGTGACCGCGGGGGGCAGGCAGATACGCAGTATTTT. It translates to CASSDRGGQADTQYF.

About this clone itself: The identical CDR3 is also encoded by other nucleotide sequences in the sample. This rearrangement joins TRBV7-3 to TRBJ2-3; D gene ambiguous. Trimming cost V 2 bases and J 1 base, with 7 bases left between them. This CDR3 contains 14 residues. The germline V gene has CDR1 SGHTA and CDR2 FQGTGA. CDR3 sequence reads: CASSLSGGTDTQYF. CDR3 bases: TGTGCCAGCAGCTTATCCGGAGGCACAGATACGCAGTATTTT.

This clone occurred a few times. Other DNA sequences from this sample encode an identical CDR3 as well. This chain links TRBV7-2 with TRBJ2-5; weak D call: TRBD1 (5 bases). V was pared by 1 base and J by 4 bases, with 7 bases between. The length of the CDR3 is 13 residues. Germline V gene lookup returns CDR1 SGHTA and CDR2 FQGNSA. CDR3 in DNA: TGTGCCAGCAGCTTAGGCCAGGGAGAGACCCAGTACTTC. Its translation: CASSLGQGETQYF.

CDR3: CASEQTGTSKPGRYNEQFF. The CDR3 bases are TGTGCCAGCGAGCAAACCGGGACTTCTAAGCCGGGAAGGTACAATGAGCAGTTCTTC. The chain employs TRBV19 and TRBJ2-1, with D perhaps matching TRBD2 (6 bases). Germline-derived CDR1 and CDR2 are LNHDA and SQIVND (reference sequence). This CDR3 contains 19 residues. Trimming took 9 bases from V and 4 from J, leaving 31 bases between them.

This clone was observed a handful of times. The V and J genes are TRBV10-3 and TRBJ2-6; 7 bases fit TRBD1. After removal of 9 bases from V and 0 bases from J, the junction contained 8 bases not matched to a gene. The CDR3 extends over 16 amino acids. Per the germline V gene, CDR1 is ENHRY and CDR2 is SYGVKD. The DNA of the CDR3 is TGTGCCATTCACCCGGGACAGAGCTCTGGGGCCAACGTCCTGACTTTC. Protein sequence: CAIHPGQSSGANVLTF.

The chain employs TRBV25-1 and TRBJ2-2, with 8 bases fitting TRBD1. V dropped 10 bases and J dropped 4; count of bases not matched to a gene: 8. Germline V gives CDR1 MGHDK, CDR2 SYGVNS. CDR3 length: 14 residues. CDR3 DNA: TGTGCCACCAAGGGACAGGCTTTCACCGGGGAGCTGTTTTTT. This sequence encodes CATKGQAFTGELFF.

The chain carries TRBV29-1 and TRBJ2-5; TRBD2 aligns across 13 bases. CDR3 length equals 14 residues. Germline lookup yields CDR1 SQVTM and CDR2 ANQGSEA. V dropped 7 bases and J dropped 5; count of bases not matched to a gene: 7. CDR3 region: CSAFGLAGAETQYF. Written as DNA, the CDR3 is TGCAGCGCCTTCGGACTAGCGGGGGCTGAGACCCAGTACTTC.

This clone appeared a few times. The V call is TRBV5-1, the J call TRBJ1-5; TRBD1 aligns across 7 bases. Germline lookup yields CDR1 SGHRS and CDR2 YFSETQ. The length of the CDR3 is 13 residues. J gave up 5 bases and V 2 bases, and 1 base lay outside the gene matches. The DNA of the CDR3 is TGCGCCAGCAGCTTAACAGGGGATCAGCCCCAGCATTTT. Translating gives CASSLTGDQPQHF.

The chain joins TRBV5-1 to TRBJ2-3, with a tentative D call TRBD1 (5 bases). This CDR3 is 14 amino acids long. Germline V CDR1 and CDR2: SGHRS, YFSETQ. Trimming cost V 1 base and J 0 bases, with 6 bases left between them. The CDR3 region is CASSLRGSTDTQYF. The CDR3 region has the DNA TGCGCCAGCAGCTTGAGGGGAAGCACAGATACGCAGTATTTT. Full variable domain (remainder filled in from reference TRBV5-1 and TRBJ2-3): KAGVTQTPRYLIKTRGQQVTLSCSPISGHRSVSWYQQTPGQGLQFLFEYFSETQRNKGNFPGRFSGRQFSNSRSEMNVSTLELGDSALYLCASSLRGSTDTQYFGPGTRLTVL.

This clone was seen a few times. The chain employs TRBV5-4 and TRBJ2-1, with D tentatively TRBD2 (5 bases). This CDR3 has 13 residues. Germline CDR1 is SGHNT and CDR2 is YYREEE (reference sequence). Trimming pared 4 bases from V and 6 bases from J, leaving 11 bases between. The CDR3 DNA reads TGTGCCAGCAGCGTATATAGCGCCAATGAGCAGTTCTTC. The encoded protein is CASSVYSANEQFF.

This clone was recorded a few times. The chain joins TRBV15 to TRBJ2-3, with 10 bases fitting TRBD2. V gave up 6 bases and J gave up 0 bases; unmatched junction bases: 6. Per the germline V gene, CDR1 is LNHNV and CDR2 is YYDKDF (reference sequence). This CDR3 region has 16 residues. CDR3 in amino acids: CATRRASGGSTDTQYF. The CDR3, as DNA: TGTGCCACCAGAAGGGCTAGCGGGGGAAGCACAGATACGCAGTATTTT.

The chain employs TRBV5-1 and TRBJ2-7; TRBD1 might be the D (5 bases). The CDR3 is 14 residues long. Per the germline V gene, CDR1 is SGHRS and CDR2 is YFSETQ. Trimming pared 4 bases from V and 0 bases from J, leaving 11 bases between. The chain's CDR3 is CASSPRQISYEQYF. The CDR3 DNA reads as TGCGCCAGCAGCCCGCGACAGATCTCCTACGAGCAGTACTTC.

This clone was seen only a few times. The chain recombines TRBV7-2 with TRBJ1-2, with 7 bases matching TRBD1. CDR1 SGHTA and CDR2 FQGNSA come from the germline V gene. The V gene end was trimmed by 5 bases and the J gene end by 0 bases; junction bases not matched to a gene: 6. This CDR3 comprises 15 residues. CDR3 region: CASSLRQGANYGYTF. CDR3 coding DNA: TGTGCCAGCAGCCTGAGACAGGGAGCTAACTATGGCTACACCTTC.

The chain combines TRBV25-1 with TRBJ1-4; D remains unclear. The ends were cut back, 4 bases at V and 1 base at J, with 10 bases in the middle. This CDR3 contains 15 residues. CDR1 MGHDK and CDR2 SYGVNS come from the germline V gene. This CDR3 reads CASSAPTITNEKLFF. The DNA for the CDR3 is TGTGCCAGCAGTGCCCCGACTATAACTAATGAAAAACTGTTTTTT. The complete variable domain, with remaining parts taken from reference TRBV25-1 and TRBJ1-4, reads EADIYQTPRYLVIGTGKKITLECSQTMGHDKMYWYQQDPGMELHLIHYSYGVNSTEKGDLSSESTVSRIRTEHFPLTLESARPSHTSQYLCASSAPTITNEKLFFGSGTQLSVL.

This rearrangement joins TRBV7-9 to TRBJ1-6; TRBD1 matches 12 bases. Germline CDR1 and CDR2: SEHNR and FQNEAQ (reference sequence). Unmatched junction bases numbered 8, after V lost 4 bases and J lost 7 bases. The CDR3 loop spans 17 amino acids. This CDR3 is CASSSSRDRGPNSPLHF. The DNA for the CDR3 is TGTGCCAGCAGCTCGAGCCGGGACAGGGGGCCGAATTCACCCCTCCACTTT.

This clone was seen a handful of times. The DNA for the CDR3 is TGCGCCAGCAGCCGCGGACAGATCAGCAATCAGCCCCAGCATTTT. Residues: CASSRGQISNQPQHF. The rearrangement joins TRBV4-1 to TRBJ1-5; a possible D gene is TRBD1 (6 bases). CDR1 MGHRA and CDR2 YSYEKL come from the germline V gene. CDR3 length: 15 amino acids. Trimming pared 4 bases from V and 1 base from J, leaving 11 bases between.